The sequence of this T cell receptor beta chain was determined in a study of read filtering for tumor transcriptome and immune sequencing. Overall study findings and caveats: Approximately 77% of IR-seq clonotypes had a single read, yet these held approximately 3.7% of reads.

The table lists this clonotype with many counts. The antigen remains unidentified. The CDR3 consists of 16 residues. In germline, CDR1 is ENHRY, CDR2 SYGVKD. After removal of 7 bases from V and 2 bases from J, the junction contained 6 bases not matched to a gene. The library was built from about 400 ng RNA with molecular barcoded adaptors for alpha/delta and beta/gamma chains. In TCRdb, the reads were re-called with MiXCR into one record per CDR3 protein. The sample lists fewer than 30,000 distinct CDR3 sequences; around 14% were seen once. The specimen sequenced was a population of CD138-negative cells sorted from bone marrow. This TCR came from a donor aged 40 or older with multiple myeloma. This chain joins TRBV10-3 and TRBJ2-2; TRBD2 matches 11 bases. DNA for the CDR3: TGTGCCATCAATCCTAGCGGGGGGATTAACACCGGGGAGCTGTTTTTT. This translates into CAINPSGGINTGELFF.